The 23 T cell receptor beta chains reported below all come from one sample, sequenced in a study of control samples from healthy donors and cancer patients. Libraries were prepared by immunoSEQ multiplex PCR; TCRdb keeps only in-frame clonotypes and omits some of them. Among some 130,000 clones listed, roughly 92% were seen once. Specimen: blood. The receptors were sampled from a man between 18 and 29 years old in good health.

CDR3 residues: CASSLEPGKPYGYTF. CDR3 DNA: TGTGCCAGCAGTCTCGAACCTGGGAAACCCTATGGCTACACCTTC. This chain uses TRBV5-4 with TRBJ1-2; no definite D call. Between the trimmed V and J ends, which lost 5 bases and 4 bases, there was a span of 18 bases. In germline, CDR1 is SGHNT, CDR2 YYREEE (reference sequence). The CDR3 spans 15 residues.

The genes are TRBV9 and TRBJ2-7; 7 bases are a match to TRBD2. V lost 0 bases to trimming and J lost 2 bases; unmatched junction nucleotides: 2. This CDR3 spans 14 amino acids. The germline V gene has CDR1 SGDLS and CDR2 YYNGEE. DNA of the CDR3: TGTGCCAGCAGCGTAGCGGGGGGACCCTACGAGCAGTACTTC. Its translation: CASSVAGGPYEQYF.

Only one count was recorded for this clone. The chain couples TRBV28 to TRBJ1-6; 7 bases fit TRBD1. The CDR3 contains 15 residues. Germline V gene data show CDR1 as MDHEN and CDR2 as SYDVKM. V gave up 3 bases and J gave up 7 bases; unmatched junction bases: 6. In DNA form, the CDR3 reads TGTGCCAGCAGTTTCCGACAGGGCGGGAATTCACCCCTCCACTTT. Translated, it gives CASSFRQGGNSPLHF.

The chain uses TRBV6-5 and TRBJ2-5; 7 bases line up with TRBD2. The length of the CDR3 is 15 residues. V was pared by 2 bases and J by 5 bases, with 8 bases of the junction left unmatched. Germline-derived CDR1 and CDR2 are MNHEY and SVGAGI. The CDR3: CASSYQLAPEETQYF. CDR3 nucleotide sequence: TGTGCCAGCAGTTACCAACTAGCGCCCGAGGAGACCCAGTACTTC.

The rearrangement joins TRBV11-2 to TRBJ1-1; 10 bases align to TRBD1. CDR1 is SGHAT and CDR2 is FQNNGV in the germline V gene. With 3 bases clipped from V and 13 bases from J, the junction kept 2 bases outside the gene matches. There are 11 residues in the CDR3. CDR3 nucleotides: TGTGCCAGCAGCTTGGGACAGGGGTTTTTCTTT. Translation gives CASSLGQGFFF.

This clone was seen a handful of times. This sequence joins TRBV3-1 (or the pseudogene TRBV3-2) and TRBJ1-1; D gene ambiguous. Trimming shortened V by 1 base and J by 1 base, and 7 bases separated the two germline ends. CDR1 and CDR2 (germline): LGHDT, YNNKEL (reference sequence). The CDR3 extends over 14 amino acids. DNA for the CDR3: TGTGCCAGCAGCCAAGCGTCGGGGAACACTGAAGCTTTCTTT. Its protein product is CASSQASGNTEAFF.

This clone appeared once. The V and J genes are TRBV7-9 and TRBJ1-3; a possible D gene is TRBD1 (6 bases). CDR1 is SEHNR, CDR2 FQNEAQ, per germline (reference sequence). Trimming took off 6 bases at V and 4 bases at J, with 13 bases between the two ends. CDR3 length: 14 amino acids. The CDR3 here is CASRRQGSGNTIYF. In DNA, the CDR3 is TGTGCCAGCAGGAGGCAGGGGTCGGGAAACACCATATATTTT.

This chain uses TRBV5-1 with TRBJ2-1; 11 bases align to TRBD2. Germline V CDR1 and CDR2: SGHRS, YFSETQ. The length of the CDR3 is 18 residues. With 0 bases clipped from V and 7 bases from J, the junction kept 12 bases outside the gene matches. CDR3 residues: CASSLGISGGAQGNEQFF. CDR3 nucleotide sequence: TGCGCCAGCAGCTTGGGTATTAGCGGGGGGGCACAGGGAAATGAGCAGTTCTTC.

The chain has TRBV4-2 and TRBJ2-6; D is perhaps TRBD1 or TRBD2 (5 bases each). V was trimmed by 3 bases and J by 0 bases, leaving 21 bases between them. Germline loops: CDR1 LGHNA, CDR2 YNFKEQ. The CDR3 sequence is 20 residues long. The CDR3 sequence is CASSHWAPGAGSSGANVLTF. The DNA for the CDR3 is TGTGCCAGCAGCCATTGGGCCCCCGGGGCAGGGTCCTCTGGGGCCAACGTCCTGACTTTC.

This clone was seen more than once but under ten times. V gene TRBV7-9 combines with J gene TRBJ1-3; possible D gene TRBD1, 5 bases. V gave up 2 bases and J gave up 2 bases, with 7 bases separating them. CDR1 is SEHNR and CDR2 is FQNEAQ in the germline V gene (reference sequence). The CDR3 contains 14 residues. Written as DNA, the CDR3 is TGTGCCAGCAGCTTACGGGGGACTGGAAACACCATATATTTT. It translates to CASSLRGTGNTIYF.

The V gene is TRBV6-1, the J gene TRBJ2-7, with 7 positions matching TRBD1. CDR3 size: 16 residues. Trimming took 3 bases from V and 4 from J; bases not matched to a gene: 12. The germline V gene encodes CDR1 MNHNS and CDR2 SASEGT. CDR3 coding DNA: TGTGCCAGCAGTGAGACCGTAGGCAGGGGGATTTACGAGCAGTACTTC. Translated: CASSETVGRGIYEQYF.

This chain links TRBV9 with TRBJ2-3; 11 bases agree with TRBD1. CDR1 is SGDLS and CDR2 is YYNGEE in the germline V gene. The V segment lost 4 bases and the J segment 3 bases; nucleotides outside the gene matches: 4. The CDR3 is made up of 15 amino acids. The CDR3 coding sequence is TGTGCCAGCAGCAGAGGACAGGGGGCAACAGATACGCAGTATTTT. It yields the protein CASSRGQGATDTQYF.

This chain joins TRBV7-3 and TRBJ1-6; D remains ambiguous. CDR3 length equals 13 residues. Germline V lookup: CDR1 SGHTA, CDR2 FQGTGA. Trimming removed 3 bases from V and 0 bases from J, with 0 bases in between. The CDR3 region is CASSFSYNSPLHF. The CDR3 nucleotides read TGTGCCAGCAGCTTCTCCTATAATTCACCCCTCCACTTT.

The chain combines TRBV6-4 with TRBJ2-6; D not resolved. Trimming took off 10 bases at V and 1 base at J, with 11 bases between the two ends. The CDR3 is 14 residues long. Per germline, CDR1 MRHNA and CDR2 SNTAGT. In DNA form, the CDR3 reads TGTGCCACCAAGACGGTTTCTGGGGCCAACGTCCTGACTTTC. This translates into CATKTVSGANVLTF.

The V gene is TRBV5-6, the J gene TRBJ2-5; unclear D gene. The CDR3 runs to 13 residues. Per the germline V gene, CDR1 is SGHDT and CDR2 is YYEEEE. V lost 0 bases and J lost 2, with 5 bases in between. DNA of the CDR3: TGTGCCAGCAGCTTGGGAGTTCAAGAGACCCAGTACTTC. It translates to CASSLGVQETQYF.

In this sample, this clone turned up once. This chain uses TRBV2 with TRBJ1-2, with D unresolved. Germline V lookup: CDR1 SNHLY, CDR2 FYNNEI. The CDR3 has 16 amino acids. Trimming left V 1 base short and J 4 bases short, with 16 bases between. The CDR3 sequence is CASSEGPALAGYGYTF. The CDR3 DNA sequence: TGTGCCAGCAGTGAAGGACCGGCCCTAGCCGGCTATGGCTACACCTTC.

The chain couples TRBV18 to TRBJ2-1; 11 bases are shared with TRBD2. Germline CDR1 is KGHSH and CDR2 is LQKENI. The trim removed 3 bases at V and 5 bases at J, leaving 3 bases unmatched. The CDR3 covers 15 residues. The CDR3 nucleotides are TGTGCCAGCTCACCGGGACTAGCGGCCAACAATGAGCAGTTCTTC. Protein sequence: CASSPGLAANNEQFF.

In DNA, the CDR3 is TGCGCCAGCAGCCAGGGGCGAGTTAGTGCGGGCACAGGAAACACCATATATTTT. Its protein is CASSQGRVSAGTGNTIYF. The chain employs TRBV5-1 and TRBJ1-3, with D perhaps matching TRBD1 (6 bases). Trimming cost V 4 bases and J 4 bases, with 24 bases left between them. Germline V gene data show CDR1 as SGHRS and CDR2 as YFSETQ. This CDR3 contains 18 residues. Based on the CDR3 plus reference TRBV5-1 and TRBJ1-3, the full variable domain is KAGVTQTPRYLIKTRGQQVTLSCSPISGHRSVSWYQQTPGQGLQFLFEYFSETQRNKGNFPGRFSGRQFSNSRSEMNVSTLELGDSALYLCASSQGRVSAGTGNTIYFGEGSWLTVV.

This sequence joins TRBV5-6 and TRBJ2-4; TRBD1 matches at 10 bases. The germline gives CDR1 SGHDT, CDR2 YYEEEE. The trim removed 1 base at V and 0 bases at J, leaving 10 bases unmatched. The CDR3 runs 19 residues. The CDR3, as DNA: TGTGCCAGCAGCTTGATGTTTGGGACAGGGGCTCTAGCCAAAAACATTCAGTACTTC. This sequence encodes CASSLMFGTGALAKNIQYF.

This clone was recorded a few times. This chain links TRBV5-4 with TRBJ2-3; no firm D call. V was cut by 0 bases and J by 3 bases, with 11 bases left in between. Germline V gives CDR1 SGHNT, CDR2 YYREEE (reference sequence). The CDR3 is 15 residues long. The CDR3: CASSLARTRTDTQYF. The CDR3 DNA is TGTGCCAGCAGCTTGGCCCGGACGAGAACAGATACGCAGTATTTT.

This clone has only one observation. The chain recombines TRBV10-3 with TRBJ2-1; unclear D gene. There are 15 residues in the CDR3. Germline V CDR1 and CDR2: ENHRY, SYGVKD. Trimming took off 3 bases at V and 5 bases at J, with 14 bases between the two ends. CDR3 coding DNA: TGTGCCATCAGTGATAGGCAAGGCTTAAACAATGAGCAGTTCTTC. Translated: CAISDRQGLNNEQFF.

About this clone: Other DNA sequences of this sample code for an identical CDR3. The V call is TRBV10-3, the J call TRBJ2-5; D remains unclear. Germline V gives CDR1 ENHRY, CDR2 SYGVKD. The V end lost 2 bases, the J end lost 5 bases, and 3 bases lay between the germline ends. This CDR3 is 11 amino acids long. The DNA of the CDR3 is TGTGCCATCAGTGAGGGGGAGACCCAGTACTTC. It yields the protein CAISEGETQYF.

The chain has TRBV6-1 and TRBJ2-2; the match to TRBD2 covers 8 bases. V was clipped by 4 bases and J by 5 bases; unmatched bases: 15. Germline V CDR1 and CDR2: MNHNS, SASEGT. This CDR3 region has 18 residues. The CDR3 here is CASSAVLGAGGVTGELFF. CDR3 nucleotides: TGTGCCAGCAGTGCCGTACTTGGCGCGGGGGGTGTAACCGGGGAGCTGTTTTTT.